Below, 21 T cell receptor beta chains from the same sample are listed, as sequenced in a study of T cell repertoires in cytomegalovirus infection. TCRdb redid the calling of the reads with MiXCR, one entry per CDR3 protein. The sample carries 200,000 to 250,000 distinct CDR3 sequences, approximately 22% recorded once. Sequencing was carried out using CD8+ T cells from PBMCs. The receptors shown here come from a human donor in good health (CMV status not recorded). Some clones in this sample may be carry-over from other donors' samples.

This clonotype was seen more than once but under ten times. The chain employs TRBV11-2 and TRBJ2-7; unclear D gene. Between the trimmed V and J ends, which lost 0 bases and 0 bases, there was a span of 12 bases. Germline V lookup: CDR1 SGHAT, CDR2 FQNNGV. The CDR3 contains 16 residues. CDR3 amino acids: CASSLDARLSSYEQYF. The CDR3 DNA sequence: TGTGCCAGCAGCTTAGATGCGCGGCTATCCTCCTACGAGCAGTACTTC. The full variable domain, with the rest looked up from reference TRBV11-2 and TRBJ2-7, is EAGVAQSPRYKIIEKRQSVAFWCNPISGHATLYWYQQILGQGPKLLIQFQNNGVVDDSQLPKDRFSAERLKGVDSTLKIQPAKLEDSAVYLCASSLDARLSSYEQYFGPGTRLTVT.

This clonotype showed up just a few times. The chain joins TRBV4-1 to TRBJ1-1; tentative D call: TRBD1 (5 bases). Germline CDR1 MGHRA, CDR2 YSYEKL. Deletions cut 8 bases from V and 2 bases from J, with 12 bases between. CDR3 length: 13 residues. In DNA, the CDR3 is TGCGCCAGCTTGGACATTCAAAACACTGAAGCTTTCTTT. It specifies CASLDIQNTEAFF.

This clonotype was detected ten times or more. The chain joins TRBV2 to TRBJ2-7, with 8 bases identical to TRBD2. The CDR3 contains 14 residues. Germline CDR1 and CDR2: SNHLY and FYNNEI. V lost 6 bases, J lost 3 bases, and 7 bases stayed unmatched. The DNA of the CDR3 is TGTGCCAGCAGGAACGGGAGGGCCAACTACGAGCAGTACTTC. Its translation is CASRNGRANYEQYF.

This clonotype was counted ten times or more. The chain combines TRBV7-9 with TRBJ2-5; D might be TRBD1 (7 bases). CDR1 SEHNR and CDR2 FQNEAQ come from the germline V gene (reference sequence). This CDR3 region has 15 residues. Between the trimmed V and J ends, which lost 4 bases and 1 base, there was a span of 13 bases. The DNA for the CDR3 is TGTGCCAGCAGCTCCAGGGGGGCCTTCCAAGAGACCCAGTACTTC. Translated: CASSSRGAFQETQYF.

This chain connects TRBV20-1 to TRBJ2-3; TRBD2 agrees at 10 bases. Germline V gives CDR1 DFQATT, CDR2 SNEGSKA (reference sequence). This CDR3 region has 19 residues. Losses at the gene ends were 3 bases for V and 2 bases for J; bases not matched to a gene: 17. The CDR3 here is CSASPRLAGPDLITDTQYF. The CDR3 region has the DNA TGCAGTGCTAGTCCCCGACTAGCGGGTCCCGACCTGATCACAGATACGCAGTATTTT.

This clonotype appeared a few times. This sequence joins TRBV6-5 and TRBJ1-1; possibly TRBD1 for D (6 bases). V was trimmed by 0 bases and J by 3 bases, leaving 11 bases between them. Germline V gene lookup returns CDR1 MNHEY and CDR2 SVGAGI. The CDR3 spans 15 residues. The CDR3 loop reads CASSYSGQGYTEAFF. CDR3 in DNA: TGTGCCAGCAGTTACTCGGGGCAGGGGTACACTGAAGCTTTCTTT.

In this sample, this clonotype turned up a few times. This chain joins TRBV28 and TRBJ2-7, with D hard to call. Germline V gives CDR1 MDHEN, CDR2 SYDVKM. V lost 3 bases and J 4 bases, leaving 16 bases between the germline ends. The CDR3 runs to 15 residues. CDR3 region: CASSLTPNDGYEQYF. The DNA of the CDR3 is TGTGCCAGCAGTTTGACTCCCAATGACGGATACGAGCAGTACTTC.

This clonotype was found a few times. The V gene is TRBV7-4, the J gene TRBJ2-7; the D is unclear. The CDR3 is 12 residues long. Looked up from germline, CDR1 is SGHVT and CDR2 is SQSDAQ. Deletions cut 4 bases from V and 4 bases from J, with 8 bases between. CDR3 loop: CASSYQSYEQYF. The CDR3 bases are TGTGCCAGCAGCTATCAGAGTTACGAGCAGTACTTC.

This chain joins TRBV4-1 and TRBJ2-3; 7 nucleotides line up with TRBD2. The CDR3 sequence is 18 residues long. V shed 0 bases and J 2 bases; nucleotides not matched to a gene: 11. CDR1 MGHRA and CDR2 YSYEKL come from the germline V gene. CDR3 nucleotides: TGCGCCAGCAGCCAAGAAACGGGAGCGGGGCGCTCCACAGATACGCAGTATTTT. Translated, it gives CASSQETGAGRSTDTQYF.

This clonotype turned up a few times. V and J are TRBV28 and TRBJ1-1; D is ambiguous. The CDR3 has 14 amino acids. V gave up 1 base and J gave up 5 bases, with 11 bases separating them. Germline V gives CDR1 MDHEN, CDR2 SYDVKM. CDR3 residues: CASSLYLARTEAFF. CDR3 nucleotide sequence: TGTGCCAGCAGTTTATATCTGGCTCGGACTGAAGCTTTCTTT.

There are a few counts of this clonotype. This chain links TRBV18 with TRBJ1-1, with a weak D call TRBD1 (5 bases). V lost 2 bases and J 7 bases, leaving 8 bases between the germline ends. In germline, CDR1 is KGHSH, CDR2 LQKENI. The CDR3 spans 12 residues. The CDR3 bases are TGTGCCAGCTCACCAGTAGGGGTTGAAGCTTTCTTT. Translating gives CASSPVGVEAFF.

There are many counts of this clonotype. The V gene is TRBV27, the J gene TRBJ2-7; 7 nucleotides line up with TRBD1. The J segment lost 1 base and the V segment lost 5 bases, leaving 5 bases of the junction unmatched. The CDR3 runs to 14 residues. Germline assignment: CDR1 MNHEY and CDR2 SMNVEV (reference sequence). This CDR3 is CASSLTGASYEQYF. In nucleotides, the CDR3 is TGTGCCAGCAGTCTAACAGGGGCGTCCTACGAGCAGTACTTC.

The table lists this clonotype with many counts. The DNA for the CDR3 is TGTGCCAGCAGCCTCAGGGCTGGCTATGGCTACACCTTC. It is translated as CASSLRAGYGYTF. V is TRBV14 and J is TRBJ1-2; D is perhaps TRBD1 (5 bases). The ends were cut back, 4 bases at V and 4 bases at J, with 10 bases in the middle. CDR3 length equals 13 residues. Germline V gives CDR1 SGHDN, CDR2 FVKESK.

This clonotype occurred a few times. The rearrangement links TRBV28 to TRBJ2-5, with unresolved D. Germline CDR1 and CDR2: MDHEN and SYDVKM. Trimming shortened V by 3 bases and J by 1 base, and 12 bases separated the two germline ends. This CDR3 has 15 residues. In DNA, the CDR3 is TGTGCCAGCAGTTTGCGCGTCACCGTCCAAGAGACCCAGTACTTC. The encoded protein is CASSLRVTVQETQYF.

This clonotype was observed at least ten times. The V gene is TRBV7-9, the J gene TRBJ1-1; D gene unclear. Trimming removed 1 base at V and 0 bases at J, with 9 bases between. The CDR3 runs to 15 residues. Germline V gene data show CDR1 as SEHNR and CDR2 as FQNEAQ (reference sequence). As DNA, the CDR3 is TGTGCCAGCAGCTTAGATGCGTACATGAACACTGAAGCTTTCTTT. Translation: CASSLDAYMNTEAFF.

V usage is TRBV29-1 and J usage is TRBJ1-1, with unresolved D. Trimming left V 7 bases short and J 7 bases short, with 19 bases between. Per the germline V gene, CDR1 is SQVTM and CDR2 is ANQGSEA. The CDR3 is 13 residues long. CDR3 loop: CSAVFATDLEAFF. The CDR3 DNA reads as TGCAGCGCCGTATTCGCCACAGACCTTGAAGCTTTCTTT. Full variable domain (remainder filled in from reference TRBV29-1 and TRBJ1-1): SAVISQKPSRDICQRGTSLTIQCQVDSQVTMMFWYRQQPGQSLTLIATANQGSEATYESGFVIDKFPISRPNLTFSTLTVSNMSPEDSSIYLCSAVFATDLEAFFGQGTRLTVV.

In this sample, this clonotype turned up a few times. This chain uses TRBV6-1 with TRBJ1-1; possibly TRBD1 for D (6 bases). Germline V gene data show CDR1 as MNHNS and CDR2 as SASEGT. Trimming removed 7 bases from V and 3 bases from J, with 24 bases in between. The CDR3 sequence is 17 residues long. CDR3 in amino acids: CASIPWGGGPVDTEAFF. CDR3 nucleotide sequence: TGTGCCAGCATTCCCTGGGGAGGGGGGCCGGTGGACACTGAAGCTTTCTTT.

This rearrangement joins TRBV20-1 to TRBJ1-5; a weak D match, TRBD1 (5 bases). The germline gives CDR1 DFQATT, CDR2 SNEGSKA (reference sequence). This CDR3 has 15 amino acids. Trimming removed 3 bases from V and 3 bases from J, with 15 bases in between. CDR3: CSASGAGRDNQPQHF. As DNA, the CDR3 is TGCAGTGCTAGTGGTGCCGGCAGGGACAATCAGCCCCAGCATTTT.

This clonotype was picked up many times. The rearrangement joins TRBV11-3 to TRBJ1-2; D is undetermined. The CDR3 contains 15 residues. Trimming took 1 base from V and 0 from J, leaving 9 bases between them. CDR1 and CDR2 (germline): SGHNT, YENEEA. CDR3 residues: CASSLVRGANYGYTF. The CDR3 region has the DNA TGTGCCAGCAGCTTAGTCCGGGGAGCTAACTATGGCTACACCTTC.

Many counts were recorded for this clonotype. The V call is TRBV11-2, the J call TRBJ2-7, with D possibly matching TRBD1 (5 bases). This CDR3 contains 13 residues. Trimming removed 3 bases at V and 2 bases at J, with 8 bases between. Germline V CDR1 and CDR2: SGHAT, FQNNGV. CDR3 nucleotides: TGTGCCAGCAGCTTTGGACAAGCCTACGAGCAGTACTTC. This translates into CASSFGQAYEQYF.

V gene TRBV27 combines with J gene TRBJ2-6; no clear D gene. Trimming shortened V by 10 bases and J by 0 bases, and 10 bases separated the two germline ends. Germline values: CDR1 MNHEY, CDR2 SMNVEV (reference sequence). CDR3 length: 14 amino acids. For the CDR3, the DNA is TGTGCCACCCAGGCATACTCTGGGGCCAACGTCCTGACTTTC. Translating it yields CATQAYSGANVLTF.